This TCR beta chain was profiled in a study of control samples from healthy donors and cancer patients. Deletions cut 0 bases from V and 3 bases from J, with 14 bases between. From germline, CDR1 is SNHLY and CDR2 FYNNEI. This CDR3 region has 16 residues. Libraries were prepared by immunoSEQ multiplex PCR; TCRdb keeps only in-frame clonotypes and omits some of them. This sample has around 130,000 clones; around 87% occur once, and the top ten carry around an eighth. The sample comprised blood. This clonotype was sampled from a man aged 25-45 years in good health. The chain combines TRBV2 with TRBJ1-1; D gene uncertain. The CDR3 nucleotides are TGTGCCAGCAGTGAAGCGGCGGGATATTTGGACACTGAAGCTTTCTTT. Its translation: CASSEAAGYLDTEAFF.